This T cell receptor beta chain originates from a study of T cell responses to AZD1222 COVID-19 vaccine. Clones were sequenced by immunoSEQ multiplex PCR, and TCRdb holds only the in-frame ones, with some missing. The sample carries 150,000 to 200,000 clones, about nine tenths recorded once. The CDR3 extends over 15 amino acids. CDR1 and CDR2 (germline): SGHNT, YYREEE (reference sequence). J lost 8 bases, V lost 4 bases, and 6 bases had no gene match. The V gene is TRBV5-4, the J gene TRBJ1-6; TRBD1 matches 10 bases. This clonotype was obtained from an adult who received the AZD1222 COVID-19 vaccine. The sample in question was peripheral blood, obtained 28 days after the second AZD1222 dose. The CDR3 region is CASSSTGTGDSPLHF. As DNA, the CDR3 is TGTGCCAGCAGCAGCACCGGGACAGGGGATTCACCCCTCCACTTT.